What follows is one TCR beta chain and its context. What it recognizes is unknown. The data originate from a study of response to subunit inactivated influenza vaccine. Regarding the study as a whole: Only a handful of new T cells, the authors suggested, are recruited with each seasonal influenza vaccination.

Via MiXCR, TCRdb re-called the RT-PCR reads, giving one row per CDR3 protein. The data contain hundreds of thousands of distinct CDR3 sequences, over 10% of them singletons. J was trimmed by 7 bases and V by 4 bases; bases with no gene match: 5. The germline V gene encodes CDR1 SQVTM and CDR2 ANQGSEA. The CDR3 spans 14 residues. The TCR originated in a man aged 45 to 65 who received an inactivated influenza vaccine. This sequence joins TRBV29-1 and TRBJ2-2, with 11 bases identical to TRBD2. The sequencing used PBMCs from blood, collected more than 35 days after vaccination. The CDR3 DNA reads as TGCAGCGTTGTAGCGGGAGGGCCTAACGGGGAGCTGTTTTTT. Its protein product is CSVVAGGPNGELFF.